This T cell receptor beta chain stems from a study of control samples from healthy donors and cancer patients. Method: immunoSEQ multiplex PCR; TCRdb's copy keeps in-frame clones and lacks some. The sample consists of fewer than 150,000 clones, about 93% of them appearing once. The CDR3 runs to 17 residues. Germline CDR1 MNHEY, CDR2 SMNVEV (reference sequence). J was trimmed by 8 bases and V by 5 bases; bases with no gene match: 18. The rearrangement links TRBV27 to TRBJ1-2; 9 nucleotides align to TRBD1. The sequencing input was blood. This TCR was recovered from a man aged 18 to 29 in good health. The CDR3 region has the DNA TGTGCCAGCAGTCGAGCCGGGACAGGGTATAGCGGGGGCGGCTACACCTTC. It translates to CASSRAGTGYSGGGYTF.